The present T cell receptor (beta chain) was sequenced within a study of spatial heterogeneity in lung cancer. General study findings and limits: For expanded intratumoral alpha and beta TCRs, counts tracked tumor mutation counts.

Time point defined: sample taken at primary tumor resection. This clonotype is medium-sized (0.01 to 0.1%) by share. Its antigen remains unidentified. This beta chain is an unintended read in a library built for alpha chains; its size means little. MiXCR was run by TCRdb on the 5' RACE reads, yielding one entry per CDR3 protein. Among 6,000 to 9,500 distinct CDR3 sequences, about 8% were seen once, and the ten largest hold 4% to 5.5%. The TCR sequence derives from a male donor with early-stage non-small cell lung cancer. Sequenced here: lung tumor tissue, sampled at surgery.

In DNA, the CDR3 is TGTGCCAGCAGTTTGAACAGTATAGTTTCACCCCTCCACTTT. It specifies CASSLNSIVSPLHF. The genes are TRBV28 and TRBJ1-6; no definite D call. V lost 3 bases and J 9 bases, leaving 12 bases between the germline ends. This CDR3 has 14 amino acids. Germline values: CDR1 MDHEN, CDR2 SYDVKM.